The next 11 T cell receptor beta chains were all read from a single sample in a study of T cells in Graves' hyperthyroidism and ophthalmopathy. Researchers amplified the TCR beta CDR3 regions from RNA transcripts. The HTBI set primed first-round TCR CDR3 RT-PCR. TCRdb called the multiplex PCR reads again in MiXCR, with one record for every CDR3 protein. The sample has about 400,000 distinct CDR3 sequences; 15% are singletons. Specimen: blood. These receptor sequences come from a woman younger than 45 with Graves' hyperthyroidism.

This clonotype occurred many times. The V and J genes are TRBV11-1 and TRBJ1-1; TRBD1 is a possible D gene (5 bases). With 3 bases removed from V and 1 base from J, the gap between germline ends came to 12 bases. CDR1 SGHAT and CDR2 FQDESV come from the germline V gene (reference sequence). The CDR3 sequence is 15 residues long. The DNA for the CDR3 is TGTGCCAGCAGCTTCGGGACCCGGAGGAACACTGAAGCTTTCTTT. This encodes CASSFGTRRNTEAFF.

The table lists this clonotype with many counts. Mismatch with germline at one junction end may stem from a read error. V usage is TRBV11-2 and J usage is TRBJ1-5; no clear D. Germline V gene lookup returns CDR1 SGHAT and CDR2 FQNNGV. The CDR3 sequence is 13 residues long. CDR3 DNA: TGTGCCAGCAGTTTAGACCTCAATCAGCCCCAGCATTTT. Its translation: CASSLDLNQPQHF.

The CDR3 sequence is CASSLTGGRSSYNEQFF. The CDR3 DNA reads as TGCGCCAGCAGCTTAACAGGGGGCCGGAGCTCCTACAATGAGCAGTTCTTC. V gene TRBV5-1 combines with J gene TRBJ2-1; 9 bases map to TRBD1. The CDR3 consists of 17 residues. Germline CDR1 reads SGHRS; CDR2 reads YFSETQ. The V and J ends lost 2 bases and 0 bases, in that order; junction bases with no gene match: 6.

This clonotype was observed many times. The chain combines TRBV7-9 with TRBJ2-5; 10 bases line up with TRBD1. Per the germline V gene, CDR1 is SEHNR and CDR2 is FQNEAQ (reference sequence). The CDR3 totals 16 residues. V was pared by 6 bases and J by 5 bases, with 12 bases of the junction left unmatched. The CDR3 DNA reads as TGTGCCAGCAGTACTACCGGAGACAGGGGGCCTGAGACCCAGTACTTC. This encodes CASSTTGDRGPETQYF.

This clonotype appeared a few times. V usage is TRBV9 and J usage is TRBJ2-3, with TRBD2 matching over 7 bases. Germline V gives CDR1 SGDLS, CDR2 YYNGEE. V was pared by 0 bases and J by 0 bases, with 7 bases of the junction left unmatched. CDR3 length: 17 amino acids. This CDR3 reads CASSVVASGTSTDTQYF. CDR3 in DNA: TGTGCCAGCAGCGTAGTGGCTAGCGGAACTAGCACAGATACGCAGTATTTT.

This clonotype has a count of ten or more. V is TRBV6-1 and J is TRBJ2-3, with a weak D call TRBD2 (6 bases). V was pared by 5 bases and J by 0 bases, with 15 bases between. This CDR3 comprises 16 residues. The V gene's germline CDR1 is MNHNS and CDR2 SASEGT. CDR3 loop: CASSLQRAGSTDTQYF. DNA for the CDR3: TGTGCCAGCAGTCTCCAAAGGGCGGGAAGCACAGATACGCAGTATTTT.

The gene calls are TRBV5-4 and TRBJ2-5; 7 bases line up with TRBD2. Germline assignment: CDR1 SGHNT and CDR2 YYREEE (reference sequence). J lost 1 base, V lost 6 bases, and 3 bases had no gene match. CDR3 size: 13 residues. CDR3 in DNA: TGTGCCAGCAAGCGGGACTTCCAAGAGACCCAGTACTTC. Protein sequence: CASKRDFQETQYF.

This clonotype was counted at least ten times. The V and J genes are TRBV2 and TRBJ1-4, with D possibly TRBD1 on 6 matching bases. The CDR3 runs to 12 residues. Trimming shortened V by 6 bases and J by 7 bases, and 9 bases separated the two germline ends. Per the germline V gene, CDR1 is SNHLY and CDR2 is FYNNEI. CDR3 nucleotide sequence: TGTGCCAGCAGCAGGGGCGTTGAAAAACTGTTTTTT. It is translated as CASSRGVEKLFF.

Comment on this clonotype: A much larger clone is a single base away; this may be a read error. The V call is TRBV27, the J call TRBJ1-5, with TRBD1 as a possible D gene (6 bases). The germline V gene has CDR1 MNHEY and CDR2 SMNVEV (reference sequence). The CDR3 contains 14 residues. V was trimmed by 5 bases and J by 6 bases, leaving 14 bases between them. The CDR3 sequence is CASSAPGGTQPQHF. The CDR3 DNA sequence: TGTGCCAGCAGTGCCCCGGGGGGCACTCAGCCCCAGCATTTT.

This clonotype was detected many times. The genes are TRBV7-9 and TRBJ1-2, with TRBD1 as a possible D gene (6 bases). CDR1 SEHNR and CDR2 FQNEAQ come from the germline V gene (reference sequence). The CDR3 consists of 17 residues. Trimming stripped 5 bases from V and 7 bases from J, with 26 bases between. The CDR3 here is CASSPIKPSRGASGYTF. The CDR3 DNA reads as TGTGCCAGCAGCCCGATAAAACCGTCCAGGGGCGCTTCTGGCTACACCTTC.

This clonotype was seen repeatedly, ten times or more. The V call is TRBV12-3 or TRBV12-4, the J call TRBJ2-2; the match to TRBD2 covers 7 bases. V shed 6 bases, J shed 1 base, and the junction held 11 bases outside the gene matches. This CDR3 has 17 residues. CDR3 amino acids: CASSYTKERGNTGELFF. In nucleotides, the CDR3 is TGTGCCAGCAGCTATACCAAGGAGCGGGGGAACACCGGGGAGCTGTTTTTT.